This T cell receptor (beta chain) comes out of a study of radiation and T cells in renal cell carcinoma (dated by TCRdb to 2019 to 2021). For context, the study as a whole: The samples were obtained from a clinical trial, where primary renal cell carcinomas were treated with 15 Gy stereotactic body radiation therapy and then removed by nephrectomy 4 weeks afterward. In total, fewer than 55 samples, comprising around 26 tumors and around 27 peripheral blood samples, were subjected to TCR beta sequencing. A total of 3.5 million to 4.5 million unique CDR3 nucleotide sequences, encoding 2,500,000 or so unique CDR3 amino acid sequences, were found across all 50 or so samples.

TCR beta libraries were generated from genomic DNA with the immunoSEQ kit, following the manufacturer's recommendations. To prepare libraries, a first multiplex PCR with proprietary primers was run, followed by a second PCR that added unique barcodes, and a bead cleanup was done after each round. Each sample batch included a kit-provided positive control reaction and a negative control reaction. The final libraries were assessed on an Agilent 4200 TapeStation D1000 ScreenTape, pooled by volume, and quantified by qPCR. An Illumina NextSeq500 fitted with a MidOutput 150-cycle cartridge performed the sequencing, running 156 Read1 cycles and 15 Index1 cycles with the kit's custom primers. The pooled library was loaded at 0.75 to 1 pM, and roughly 20% PhiX control was spiked in. In the authors' own workflow: The vendor-processed data were analyzed in R, and a clonotype was defined as all T cells that share the same CDR3 nucleotide sequence. For clone abundance analyses, frequencies were normalized to the 10,000 most abundant clones in each sample. Public T cell clones, averaging fewer than five per sample, were removed before analysis. An abundance difference of at least 32-fold between compartments was the criterion for calling clonotypes tumor-enriched or baseline blood-enriched. A beta-binomial differential abundance model was used to identify clonotypes that were expanded or contracted between blood time points. Tumor-blood repertoire similarity was measured with the Baroni-Urbani and Buser coefficient, and groups were compared using two-tailed Wilcoxon tests in R. This is the immuneACCESS table as TCRdb keeps it, with only in-frame sequences that have V and J called. A part of the clones is gone; compared with another copy, unresolved V genes explain less than half, and the rest is unexplained. V and J calls and clone size are given by that table; D and trimming were obtained from the DNA. Within this sample are 130,000 to 150,000 clones, with roughly 90% of them counted one time only. The ten biggest clones cover around 12% of the sample.

The full study reports these points: Because pretreatment tumor biopsies were not available, the baseline intratumoral presence of clonotypes could not be determined. Changes in the blood repertoire were not tracked past 4 weeks after treatment. In blood, the top tumor clonotypes increased from baseline to 2 weeks after radiation and then shrank by 4 weeks, which suggests a temporary expansion of tumor-resident clones. The single-armed trial design could not address effects of radiation dose or scheduling on the TCR repertoire.

The label giving this sample's time point can be read as: baseline pretreatment blood. The treatment or condition label for this specimen denotes: 15 Gy SBRT to primary tumor, nephrectomy 4 weeks later. Serial peripheral blood from radiation-treated patients was sampled at baseline, 2 weeks and 4 weeks after SBRT to track tumor-enriched clonotypes. Every patient had renal cell carcinoma of clear cell pathology. Genomic DNA for TCR sequencing was prepared using the QIAamp DNA Blood Mini Kit (Qiagen). The analyses included only samples that passed all quality control checks. Trimming at the junction amounts to 5 bases on V and 7 bases on J, and the germline ends lie 15 bases apart. The CDR3 goes from the cysteine to the phenylalanine over 14 residues. The DNA shown is the 42-base CDR3, in frame from base 1. The germline V gene provides CDR1 MRHNA and CDR2 SNTAGT. To note about this clone: Its antigen target is currently unknown. There are no base qualities to consult, and no much larger clone falls within one base.

This receptor was taken from a woman aged 45-60 years with renal cell carcinoma. The V gene is TRBV6-4 and the J gene is TRBJ1-5; TRBD1 is a possible D gene, resting on 6 matching bases. The sequencing used blood, collected from a patient whose treatment included radiotherapy and nephrectomy. The CDR3 protein is CASSPQGGGQPQHF. The sequenced DNA is TGTGCCAGCAGTCCACAGGGAGGCGGGCAGCCCCAGCATTTT.